This T cell receptor beta chain was identified in a study of T cell repertoires in cytomegalovirus infection (dated by TCRdb to about 2019). Describing the broader study: Because public TCR beta signatures pointed to carriage of CMV infection together with the matching HLA type, the HLA type of each donor mattered for the analysis. What the research found in general, with its limitations: Carriers of CMV infection plus the relevant HLA type were discriminated by the cumulative frequency of public TCR beta family members in the study cohort and in an independent roughly 320-donor cohort. The ex vivo response was dominated by HLA-C-restricted CMV-specific TCR beta clonotypes, which also provided the single most frequent clonotype in two of eight donors.

The instrument was an Illumina HiSeq 1500. The raw public data were reprocessed by TCRdb itself: fastp quality trimming at Q25, MiXCR clonotype calling, in-frame beta chains only. Every entry covers one CDR3 protein and lists the most common genes and DNA from its rows. In this sample the table shows about 450,000 distinct CDR3 sequences, roughly 30% of which occur a single time. 12% to 15% of the sample is taken by the ten largest. Comment on this clonotype: Its cognate antigen has yet to be identified. No base-level quality is on record; no much larger clone is a single base apart.

This receptor was taken from a human donor in good health (CMV status not recorded). Some clones in this sample may be carry-over from other donors' samples. The sample comprised PBMCs.

The DNA sequence follows: TGTGCCAGCAGCGGGAACTCCTACGAGCAGTACTTC. Its protein reads: CASSGNSYEQYF. The V and J segments used are TRBV7-6 and TRBJ2-7, with the identity of the D gene unclear. The V and J ends are trimmed by 5 bases and 0 bases, leaving 5 bases between them. From the cysteine through the phenylalanine, the CDR3 covers 12 amino acids. Just CDR3 DNA is preserved here, 36 bases in frame from base 1. Sequences SGHVS (CDR1) and FNYEAQ (CDR2) are obtained from the germline V gene.